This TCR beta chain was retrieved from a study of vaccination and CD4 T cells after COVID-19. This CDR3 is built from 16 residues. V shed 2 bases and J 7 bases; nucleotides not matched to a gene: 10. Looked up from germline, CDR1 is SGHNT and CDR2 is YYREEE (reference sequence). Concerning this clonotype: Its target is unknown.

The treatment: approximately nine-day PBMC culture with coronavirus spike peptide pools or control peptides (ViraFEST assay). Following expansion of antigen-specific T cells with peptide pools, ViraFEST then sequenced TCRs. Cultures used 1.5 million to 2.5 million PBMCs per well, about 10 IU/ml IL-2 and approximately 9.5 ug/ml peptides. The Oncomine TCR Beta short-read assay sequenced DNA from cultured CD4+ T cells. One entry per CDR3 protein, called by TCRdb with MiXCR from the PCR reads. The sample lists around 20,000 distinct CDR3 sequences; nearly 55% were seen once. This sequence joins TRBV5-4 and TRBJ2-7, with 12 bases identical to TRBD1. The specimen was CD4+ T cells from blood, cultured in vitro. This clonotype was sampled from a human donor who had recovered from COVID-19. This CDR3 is CASSLGGTGGVREQYF. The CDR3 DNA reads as TGTGCCAGCAGCTTAGGTGGGACAGGGGGCGTAAGGGAGCAGTACTTC.